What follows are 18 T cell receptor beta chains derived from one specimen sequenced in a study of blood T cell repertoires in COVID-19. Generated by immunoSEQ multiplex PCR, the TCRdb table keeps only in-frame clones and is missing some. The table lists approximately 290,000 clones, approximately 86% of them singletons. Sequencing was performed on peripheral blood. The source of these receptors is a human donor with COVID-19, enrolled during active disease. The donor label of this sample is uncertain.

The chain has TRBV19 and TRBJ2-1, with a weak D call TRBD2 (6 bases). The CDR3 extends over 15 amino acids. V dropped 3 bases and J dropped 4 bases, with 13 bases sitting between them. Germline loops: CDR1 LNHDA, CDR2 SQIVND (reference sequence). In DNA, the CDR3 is TGTGCCAGTAGTATCGGGGTAGCGGAATACAATGAGCAGTTCTTC. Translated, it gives CASSIGVAEYNEQFF.

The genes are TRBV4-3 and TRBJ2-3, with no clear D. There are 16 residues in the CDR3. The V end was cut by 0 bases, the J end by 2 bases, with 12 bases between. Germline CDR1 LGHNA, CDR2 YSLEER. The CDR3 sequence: CASSQESAAPTDTQYF. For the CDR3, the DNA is TGCGCCAGCAGCCAAGAGTCGGCGGCCCCCACAGATACGCAGTATTTT.

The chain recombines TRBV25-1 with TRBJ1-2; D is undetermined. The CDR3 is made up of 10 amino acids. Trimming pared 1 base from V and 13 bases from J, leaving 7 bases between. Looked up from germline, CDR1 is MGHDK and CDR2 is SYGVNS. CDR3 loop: CASSELDCTF. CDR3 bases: TGTGCCAGCAGTGAATTGGACTGCACCTTC.

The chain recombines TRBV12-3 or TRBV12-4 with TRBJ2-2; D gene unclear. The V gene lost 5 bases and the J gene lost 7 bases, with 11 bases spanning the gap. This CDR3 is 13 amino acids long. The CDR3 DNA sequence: TGTGCCAGCAGTAAAGTCTCGGGCGGGGAGCTGTTTTTT. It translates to CASSKVSGGELFF.

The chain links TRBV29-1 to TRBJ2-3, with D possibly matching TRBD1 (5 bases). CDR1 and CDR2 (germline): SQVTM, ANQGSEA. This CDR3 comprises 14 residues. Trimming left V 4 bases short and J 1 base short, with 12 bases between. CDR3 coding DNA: TGCAGCGTTGGGGCAGGGTCGGGCACAGATACGCAGTATTTT. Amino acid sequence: CSVGAGSGTDTQYF.

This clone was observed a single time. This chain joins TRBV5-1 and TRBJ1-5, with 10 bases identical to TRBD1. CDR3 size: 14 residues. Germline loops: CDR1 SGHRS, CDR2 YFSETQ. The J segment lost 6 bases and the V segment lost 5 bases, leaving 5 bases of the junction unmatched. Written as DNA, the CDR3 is TGCGCCAGCAGTTCCGGACAGGGGGTTCAGCCCCAGCATTTT. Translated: CASSSGQGVQPQHF.

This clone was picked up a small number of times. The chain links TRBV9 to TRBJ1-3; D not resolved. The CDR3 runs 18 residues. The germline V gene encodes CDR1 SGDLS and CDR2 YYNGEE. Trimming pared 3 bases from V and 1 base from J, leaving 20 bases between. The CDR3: CASSERPVFDFSGNTIYF. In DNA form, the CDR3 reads TGTGCCAGCAGCGAGCGGCCCGTATTTGACTTTTCTGGAAACACCATATATTTT.

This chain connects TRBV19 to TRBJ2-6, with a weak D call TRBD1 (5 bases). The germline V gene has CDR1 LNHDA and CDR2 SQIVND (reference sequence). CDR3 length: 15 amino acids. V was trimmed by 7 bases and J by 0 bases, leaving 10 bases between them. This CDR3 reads CASKQGSSGANVLTF. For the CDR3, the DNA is TGTGCCAGTAAGCAGGGATCCTCTGGGGCCAACGTCCTGACTTTC. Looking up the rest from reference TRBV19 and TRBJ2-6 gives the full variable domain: DGGITQSPKYLFRKEGQNVTLSCEQNLNHDAMYWYRQDPGQGLRLIYYSQIVNDFQKGDIAEGYSVSREKKESFPLTVTSAQKNPTAFYLCASKQGSSGANVLTFGAGSRLTVL.

The CDR3 spells CASSVEVGLAQYF. The DNA of the CDR3 is TGTGCCAGCAGCGTAGAGGTCGGACTAGCGCAGTATTTT. The rearrangement joins TRBV9 to TRBJ2-3; the match to TRBD2 covers 7 bases. This CDR3 has 13 amino acids. V was pared by 0 bases and J by 10 bases, with 5 bases of the junction left unmatched. Germline CDR1 and CDR2: SGDLS and YYNGEE.

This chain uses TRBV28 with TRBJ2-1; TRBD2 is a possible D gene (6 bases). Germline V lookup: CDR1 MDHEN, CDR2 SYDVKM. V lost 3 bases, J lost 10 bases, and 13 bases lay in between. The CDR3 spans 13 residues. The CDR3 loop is CASSLGPAGEQFF. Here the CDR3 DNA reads TGTGCCAGCAGTTTGGGCCCCGCGGGGGAGCAGTTCTTC.

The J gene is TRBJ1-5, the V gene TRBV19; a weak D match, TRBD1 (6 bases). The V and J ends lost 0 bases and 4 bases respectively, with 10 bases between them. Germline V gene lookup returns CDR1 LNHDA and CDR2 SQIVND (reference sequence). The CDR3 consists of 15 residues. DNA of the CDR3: TGTGCCAGTAGTATAGACGGACAGACAAATCAGCCCCAGCATTTT. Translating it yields CASSIDGQTNQPQHF.

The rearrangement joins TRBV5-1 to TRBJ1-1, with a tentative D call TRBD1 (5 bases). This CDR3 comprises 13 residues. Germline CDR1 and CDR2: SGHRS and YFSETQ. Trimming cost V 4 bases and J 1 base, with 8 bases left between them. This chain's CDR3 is CASSMTANTEAFF. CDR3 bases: TGCGCCAGCAGCATGACAGCGAACACTGAAGCTTTCTTT. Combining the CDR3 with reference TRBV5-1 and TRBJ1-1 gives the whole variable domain KAGVTQTPRYLIKTRGQQVTLSCSPISGHRSVSWYQQTPGQGLQFLFEYFSETQRNKGNFPGRFSGRQFSNSRSEMNVSTLELGDSALYLCASSMTANTEAFFGQGTRLTVV.

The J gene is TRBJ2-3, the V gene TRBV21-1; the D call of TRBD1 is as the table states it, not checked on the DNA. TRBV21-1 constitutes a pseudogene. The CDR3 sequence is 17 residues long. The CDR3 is CASSKMGREGDTDTQYF. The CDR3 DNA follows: TGTGCCAGCAGCAAAATGGGCAGGGAAGGGGACACAGATACGCAGTATTTT.

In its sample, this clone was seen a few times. The CDR3 region has the DNA TGTGCCAGCAGTTCCGTTATGCGGACAGGGTACTACAATGAGCAGTTCTTC. It encodes CASSSVMRTGYYNEQFF. This rearrangement joins TRBV6-2 or TRBV6-3 to TRBJ2-1; 8 positions match TRBD1. Germline values: CDR1 MNHEY, CDR2 SVGEGT. After removal of 4 bases from V and 3 bases from J, the junction contained 11 bases not matched to a gene. The CDR3 is 17 residues long.

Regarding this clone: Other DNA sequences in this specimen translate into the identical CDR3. The CDR3 DNA reads TGTGCCAGCAGTTTTCCCTCCCGGGGGGGCGAGCAGTACTTC. It translates to CASSFPSRGGEQYF. The rearrangement joins TRBV28 to TRBJ2-7; 8 nucleotides match TRBD2. Germline CDR1 MDHEN, CDR2 SYDVKM. The CDR3 is made up of 14 amino acids. J gave up 6 bases and V 3 bases, and 7 bases lay outside the gene matches.

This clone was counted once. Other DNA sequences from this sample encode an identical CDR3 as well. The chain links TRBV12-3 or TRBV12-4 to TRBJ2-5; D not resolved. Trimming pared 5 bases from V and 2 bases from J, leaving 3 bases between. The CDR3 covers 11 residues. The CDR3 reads CASSIQETQYF. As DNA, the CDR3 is TGTGCCAGCAGTATACAAGAGACCCAGTACTTC.

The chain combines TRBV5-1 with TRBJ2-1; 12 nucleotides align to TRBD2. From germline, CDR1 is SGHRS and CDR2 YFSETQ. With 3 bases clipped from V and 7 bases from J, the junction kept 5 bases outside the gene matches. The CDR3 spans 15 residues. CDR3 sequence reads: CASSSSGRAENEQFF. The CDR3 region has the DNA TGCGCCAGCAGCTCTAGCGGGAGGGCCGAGAATGAGCAGTTCTTC.

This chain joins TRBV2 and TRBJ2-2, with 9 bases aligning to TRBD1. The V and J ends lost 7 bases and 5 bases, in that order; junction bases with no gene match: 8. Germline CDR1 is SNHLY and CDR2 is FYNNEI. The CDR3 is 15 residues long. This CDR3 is CASKRDRADTGELFF. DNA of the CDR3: TGTGCCAGCAAAAGGGACAGGGCGGATACCGGGGAGCTGTTTTTT.